The clone carrying this T cell receptor beta chain has only one observation. This CDR3 is 15 amino acids long. Germline V lookup: CDR1 DFQATT, CDR2 SNEGSKA (reference sequence). V dropped 6 bases and J dropped 4 bases, with 19 bases sitting between them. Unique molecular identifiers were used in preparing the TCRbeta library. TCRdb re-analysed the PCR reads in MiXCR, keeping a single row per CDR3 protein. The sample has 500,000 to 600,000 distinct CDR3 sequences, 32% seen once; the top ten hold around 2.5%. The sample belongs to a study of T-cell reconstitution after alpha-beta-depleted transplantation in children.

The origin of this receptor is a human donor who donated a stem cell graft to a child with aplastic anemia. The source material was PBMCs from the stem cell graft donor, sampled from the stem cell graft. V gene TRBV20-1 combines with J gene TRBJ2-1, with D perhaps TRBD2 (5 bases). In nucleotides, the CDR3 is TGCAGTGCAACCAACCTGGAGCGGTCTTACAATGAGCAGTTCTTC. This codes for CSATNLERSYNEQFF.